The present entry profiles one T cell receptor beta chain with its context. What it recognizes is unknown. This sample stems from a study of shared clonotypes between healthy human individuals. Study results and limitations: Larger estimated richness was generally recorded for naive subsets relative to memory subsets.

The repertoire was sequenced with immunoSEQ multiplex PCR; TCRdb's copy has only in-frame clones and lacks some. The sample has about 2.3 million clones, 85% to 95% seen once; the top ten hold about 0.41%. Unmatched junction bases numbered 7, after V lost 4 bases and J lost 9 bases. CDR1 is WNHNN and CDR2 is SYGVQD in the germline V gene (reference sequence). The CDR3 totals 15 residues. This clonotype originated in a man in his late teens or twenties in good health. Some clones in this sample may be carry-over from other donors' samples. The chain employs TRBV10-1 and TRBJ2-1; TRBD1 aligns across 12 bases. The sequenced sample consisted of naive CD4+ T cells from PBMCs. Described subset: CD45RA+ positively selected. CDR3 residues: CASSGWDRGLSEQFF. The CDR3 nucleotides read TGCGCCAGCAGTGGATGGGACAGGGGGCTTAGTGAGCAGTTCTTC.